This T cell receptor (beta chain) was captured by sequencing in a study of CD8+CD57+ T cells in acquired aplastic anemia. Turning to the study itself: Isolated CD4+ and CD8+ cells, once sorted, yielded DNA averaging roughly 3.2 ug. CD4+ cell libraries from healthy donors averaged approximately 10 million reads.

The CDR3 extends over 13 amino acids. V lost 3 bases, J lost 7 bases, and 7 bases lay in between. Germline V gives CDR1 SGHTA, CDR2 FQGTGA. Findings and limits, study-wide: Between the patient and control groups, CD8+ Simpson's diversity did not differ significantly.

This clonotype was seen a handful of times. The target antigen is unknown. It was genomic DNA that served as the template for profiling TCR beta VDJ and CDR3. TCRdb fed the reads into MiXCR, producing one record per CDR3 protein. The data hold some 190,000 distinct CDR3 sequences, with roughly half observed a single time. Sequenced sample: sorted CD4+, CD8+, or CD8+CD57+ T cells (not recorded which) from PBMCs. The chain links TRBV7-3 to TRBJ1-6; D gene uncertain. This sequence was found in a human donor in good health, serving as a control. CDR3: CASSFSLNSPLHF. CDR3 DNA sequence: TGTGCCAGCAGCTTCTCGTTGAATTCACCCCTCCACTTT.